A single sample gave rise to the 32 T cell receptor beta chains below, sequenced in a study of T cell responses to AZD1222 COVID-19 vaccine. Repertoires were generated with immunoSEQ multiplex PCR, while TCRdb's copy carries only in-frame clones and drops some. The sample shows some 180,000 clones, around 92% of them seen only once. The specimen was peripheral blood, collected on day 0 of AZD1222 vaccination. The receptors originated from an adult in good health.

The chain joins TRBV7-2 to TRBJ1-1; D unresolved. The ends were cut back, 5 bases at V and 8 bases at J, with 12 bases in the middle. The CDR3 spans 12 residues. Germline V gene data show CDR1 as SGHTA and CDR2 as FQGNSA. This CDR3 is CASSPLNREAFF. As DNA, the CDR3 is TGTGCCAGCAGCCCGCTGAATCGCGAAGCTTTCTTT.

This rearrangement joins TRBV3-1 (or the pseudogene TRBV3-2) to TRBJ2-1; D is uncertain. V was cut by 3 bases and J by 6 bases, with 15 bases left in between. Per germline, CDR1 LGHDT and CDR2 YNNKEL (reference sequence). The CDR3 sequence is 15 residues long. CDR3 residues: CASSHPLNRINEQFF. In DNA, the CDR3 is TGTGCCAGCAGCCACCCGTTAAACCGAATCAATGAGCAGTTCTTC.

This chain links TRBV11-3 with TRBJ1-5; no clear D. This CDR3 is 15 amino acids long. Trimming pared 2 bases from V and 6 bases from J, leaving 14 bases between. From germline, CDR1 is SGHNT and CDR2 YENEEA. The CDR3 sequence is CASSLSPRWAQPQHF. CDR3 DNA: TGTGCCAGCAGCTTAAGCCCCCGGTGGGCTCAGCCCCAGCATTTT.

This rearrangement joins TRBV25-1 to TRBJ1-1; D is possibly TRBD1 (6 bases). Between the trimmed V and J ends, which lost 5 bases and 0 bases, there was a span of 13 bases. The CDR3 spans 15 residues. CDR1 and CDR2 (germline): MGHDK, SYGVNS. The CDR3 sequence is CASSPTGTLNTEAFF. For the CDR3, the DNA is TGTGCCAGCAGTCCAACCGGGACACTGAACACTGAAGCTTTCTTT. Looking up the rest from reference TRBV25-1 and TRBJ1-1 gives the full variable domain: EADIYQTPRYLVIGTGKKITLECSQTMGHDKMYWYQQDPGMELHLIHYSYGVNSTEKGDLSSESTVSRIRTEHFPLTLESARPSHTSQYLCASSPTGTLNTEAFFGQGTRLTVV.

This sequence joins TRBV27 and TRBJ2-1; the D is unclear. The CDR3 has 15 residues. Germline V CDR1 and CDR2: MNHEY, SMNVEV (reference sequence). The germline V and J ends were trimmed by 5 bases and 5 bases, with 16 bases remaining between them. This CDR3 is CASSPSAFINNEQFF. In DNA form, the CDR3 reads TGTGCCAGCAGTCCCAGCGCGTTCATTAACAATGAGCAGTTCTTC.

The chain employs TRBV5-6 and TRBJ2-3; TRBD2 matches at 12 bases. After removal of 4 bases from V and 2 bases from J, the junction contained 14 bases not matched to a gene. The CDR3 has 19 amino acids. Germline CDR1 SGHDT, CDR2 YYEEEE. The CDR3, as DNA: TGTGCCAGCAGCGGGACCGGGACTAGCGGGTATGTCGACACAGATACGCAGTATTTT. This gives the protein CASSGTGTSGYVDTDTQYF.

The chain couples TRBV4-3 to TRBJ1-4, with a possible D match to TRBD1 (5 bases). CDR3 length: 15 amino acids. Germline V lookup: CDR1 LGHNA, CDR2 YSLEER. V lost 4 bases and J 7 bases, leaving 16 bases between the germline ends. CDR3 DNA: TGCGCCAGCAGCCCCAAGGGGAGCCGGAGTGAAAAACTGTTTTTT. Translation gives CASSPKGSRSEKLFF.

This CDR3 reads CASSWSSGYEQYF. As DNA, the CDR3 is TGTGCCAGTAGTTGGTCTAGCGGCTACGAGCAGTACTTC. The chain is built from TRBV19 and TRBJ2-7, with 7 bases lining up with TRBD2. Trimming removed 5 bases from V and 3 bases from J; junction bases left unmatched: 4. Germline loops: CDR1 LNHDA, CDR2 SQIVND (reference sequence). The CDR3 is made up of 13 amino acids.

CDR3 sequence: CASWEREGTGELFF. The CDR3 DNA sequence: TGTGCCAGCTGGGAGAGGGAGGGAACCGGGGAGCTGTTTTTT. This chain links TRBV27 with TRBJ2-2; 7 bases agree with TRBD2. With V trimmed by 8 bases and J by 5 bases, 8 bases remained unmatched. The CDR3 extends over 14 amino acids. Germline V gene sequence: CDR1 MNHEY, CDR2 SMNVEV (reference sequence).

This chain links TRBV3-1 (or the pseudogene TRBV3-2) with TRBJ2-1, with D perhaps being TRBD1 or TRBD2 (5 bases each). CDR1 and CDR2 (germline): LGHDT, YNNKEL (reference sequence). Trimming left V 4 bases short and J 6 bases short, with 16 bases between. CDR3 size: 15 residues. The CDR3 spells CASSRDPVSGNEQFF. The CDR3 coding sequence is TGTGCCAGCAGCCGGGACCCTGTATCAGGCAATGAGCAGTTCTTC.

The genes are TRBV19 and TRBJ2-6; 9 bases match TRBD1. CDR1 is LNHDA and CDR2 is SQIVND in the germline V gene (reference sequence). V gave up 6 bases and J gave up 6 bases; unmatched junction bases: 9. This CDR3 contains 16 residues. The CDR3 is CASSSGTGFVANVLTF. The DNA for the CDR3 is TGTGCCAGTAGCTCCGGGACAGGGTTCGTGGCCAACGTCCTGACTTTC.

The rearrangement joins TRBV7-2 to TRBJ2-2; TRBD2 aligns across 8 bases. Germline assignment: CDR1 SGHTA and CDR2 FQGNSA. After removal of 6 bases from V and 5 bases from J, the junction contained 11 bases not matched to a gene. The CDR3 is 16 residues long. CDR3 nucleotide sequence: TGTGCCAGCAGTTCTAGCGGGTTTACTGGAACCGGGGAGCTGTTTTTT. This sequence encodes CASSSSGFTGTGELFF.

The chain joins TRBV5-6 to TRBJ1-5, with D perhaps matching TRBD1 (6 bases). CDR1 SGHDT and CDR2 YYEEEE come from the germline V gene. V dropped 3 bases and J dropped 7 bases, with 20 bases sitting between them. This CDR3 has 16 residues. CDR3 coding DNA: TGTGCCAGCAGCTCAAGCCTACAGGGAAGGGTACAGCCCCAGCATTTT. It encodes CASSSSLQGRVQPQHF.

This clone has a handful of counts. CDR3 bases: TGTGCCAGTAGTGCGGGGACTGGCACAGATACGCAGTATTTT. Protein sequence: CASSAGTGTDTQYF. This chain links TRBV19 with TRBJ2-3; possibly TRBD2 for D (6 bases). This CDR3 has 14 residues. Deletions cut 5 bases from V and 1 base from J, with 10 bases between. Germline CDR1 is LNHDA and CDR2 is SQIVND (reference sequence).

The J gene is TRBJ1-2, the V gene TRBV18; TRBD1 aligns across 11 bases. The CDR3 sequence is 14 residues long. Germline V gene data show CDR1 as KGHSH and CDR2 as LQKENI. V shed 4 bases, J shed 8 bases, and the junction held 6 bases outside the gene matches. DNA of the CDR3: TGTGCCAGCTCACTGGACAGGGGGCAGGAAGGCTACACCTTC. It specifies CASSLDRGQEGYTF. Complete variable domain (other parts from reference TRBV18 and TRBJ1-2): NAGVMQNPRHLVRRRGQEARLRCSPMKGHSHVYWYRQLPEEGLKFMVYLQKENIIDESGMPKERFSAEFPKEGPSILRIQQVVRGDSAAYFCASSLDRGQEGYTFGSGTRLTVV.

This rearrangement joins TRBV19 to TRBJ2-7, with D possibly matching TRBD1 (6 bases). The CDR3 runs to 13 residues. Germline assignment: CDR1 LNHDA and CDR2 SQIVND (reference sequence). Trimming pared 3 bases from V and 5 bases from J, leaving 11 bases between. DNA of the CDR3: TGTGCCAGTAGTATTTTCGACAGGAACGAGCAGTACTTC. Translation gives CASSIFDRNEQYF.

The CDR3 here is CASSVGLAGLYNEQFF. CDR3 coding DNA: TGTGCCAGCAGCGTAGGGCTAGCGGGCCTATACAATGAGCAGTTCTTC. The J gene is TRBJ2-1, the V gene TRBV9, with TRBD2 identical over 8 bases. Losses at the gene ends were 0 bases for V and 4 bases for J; bases not matched to a gene: 6. Germline assignment: CDR1 SGDLS and CDR2 YYNGEE. CDR3 size: 16 residues.

The CDR3 protein is CASTSYGGSVEAFF. In nucleotides, the CDR3 is TGTGCCAGCACCTCTTACGGGGGTTCCGTTGAAGCTTTCTTT. The J gene is TRBJ1-1, the V gene TRBV6-5, with D possibly TRBD1 on 5 matching bases. Trimming shortened V by 7 bases and J by 7 bases, and 19 bases separated the two germline ends. The germline V gene has CDR1 MNHEY and CDR2 SVGAGI. The CDR3 has 14 residues.

This rearrangement joins TRBV7-6 to TRBJ2-5; TRBD2 is a possible D gene (5 bases). The CDR3 loop spans 15 amino acids. From germline, CDR1 is SGHVS and CDR2 FNYEAQ. With 4 bases removed from V and 3 bases from J, the gap between germline ends came to 15 bases. CDR3 sequence (DNA): TGTGCCAGCAGCTCCTCTGGGAGCGGAGAAGAGACCCAGTACTTC. It encodes CASSSSGSGEETQYF.

The V and J genes are TRBV12-3 or TRBV12-4 and TRBJ1-5, with 7 bases matching TRBD1. V was pared by 5 bases and J by 6 bases, with 4 bases of the junction left unmatched. The CDR3 is 13 residues long. The CDR3 bases are TGTGCCAGCAGTCTGACAGGGAGTCAGCCCCAGCATTTT. Amino acid sequence: CASSLTGSQPQHF.

The chain joins TRBV19 to TRBJ1-2, with 7 nucleotides matching TRBD1. Germline values: CDR1 LNHDA, CDR2 SQIVND (reference sequence). The CDR3 loop spans 15 amino acids. V lost 2 bases to trimming and J lost 5 bases; unmatched junction nucleotides: 8. CDR3 DNA sequence: TGTGCCAGTAGTATACTGGGACAGAGAATTTATGGCTACACCTTC. Its translation: CASSILGQRIYGYTF.

The gene calls are TRBV6-5 and TRBJ2-3; D is perhaps TRBD1 (6 bases). CDR3 length: 13 residues. Germline V gene data show CDR1 as MNHEY and CDR2 as SVGAGI. V was cut by 10 bases and J by 3 bases, with 14 bases left in between. The DNA of the CDR3 is TGTGCCACCTCGGGCAGGGGTACAGATACGCAGTATTTT. The encoded protein is CATSGRGTDTQYF.

The chain has TRBV5-6 and TRBJ2-7; D gene ambiguous. The CDR3 totals 11 residues. Trimming took 4 bases from V and 2 from J, leaving 4 bases between them. Germline loops: CDR1 SGHDT, CDR2 YYEEEE. The CDR3 DNA is TGTGCCAGCAGCACCACCTACGAGCAGTACTTC. Translating gives CASSTTYEQYF.

The chain uses TRBV2 and TRBJ2-3, with D possibly TRBD1 on 6 matching bases. The CDR3 is made up of 13 amino acids. Germline V gives CDR1 SNHLY, CDR2 FYNNEI. Trimming cost V 6 bases and J 10 bases, with 17 bases left between them. CDR3 amino acids: CASRGDIQGPQYF. In DNA form, the CDR3 reads TGTGCCAGCAGGGGGGACATCCAGGGCCCGCAGTATTTT.

The gene calls are TRBV27 and TRBJ2-7, with 8 bases matching TRBD2. V gave up 2 bases and J gave up 2 bases; unmatched junction bases: 5. The CDR3 spans 15 residues. Looked up from germline, CDR1 is MNHEY and CDR2 is SMNVEV (reference sequence). CDR3 protein: CASSLMSGGTYEQYF. CDR3 sequence (DNA): TGTGCCAGCAGTTTAATGAGCGGGGGAACCTACGAGCAGTACTTC.

V is TRBV12-3 or TRBV12-4 and J is TRBJ1-1; a weak D match, TRBD1 (5 bases). Trimming stripped 4 bases from V and 9 bases from J, with 9 bases between. The CDR3 extends over 11 amino acids. The CDR3 DNA sequence: TGTGCCAGCAGTTGGGGGGGGAAAGCTTTCTTT. This codes for CASSWGGKAFF.

The chain couples TRBV13 to TRBJ2-7; 9 bases line up with TRBD2. CDR1 is PRHDT and CDR2 is FYEKMQ in the germline V gene (reference sequence). The CDR3 is made up of 17 amino acids. J was trimmed by 1 base and V by 4 bases; bases with no gene match: 11. CDR3 sequence: CASSSEGLAEISYEQYF. Here the CDR3 DNA reads TGTGCCAGCAGCTCCGAGGGACTAGCAGAGATTTCCTACGAGCAGTACTTC.

The rearrangement joins TRBV4-1 to TRBJ2-1, with a weak D call TRBD2 (5 bases). The CDR3 runs to 12 residues. The germline V and J ends were trimmed by 6 bases and 7 bases, with 10 bases remaining between them. CDR1 is MGHRA, CDR2 YSYEKL, per germline. In DNA form, the CDR3 reads TGCGCCAGCAGTCAACCGGGGAATGAGCAGTTCTTC. This sequence encodes CASSQPGNEQFF.

The rearrangement links TRBV9 to TRBJ2-3; 9 nucleotides align to TRBD2. The CDR3 contains 16 residues. Germline V lookup: CDR1 SGDLS, CDR2 YYNGEE. V was pared by 0 bases and J by 3 bases, with 5 bases of the junction left unmatched. The CDR3 sequence: CASSVDSGRWTDTQYF. As DNA, the CDR3 is TGTGCCAGCAGCGTAGATAGCGGGAGATGGACAGATACGCAGTATTTT.

The rearrangement uses TRBV6-4 and TRBJ2-1; D possibly uses TRBD1 or TRBD2 (5 bases each). Per the germline V gene, CDR1 is MRHNA and CDR2 is SNTAGT. This CDR3 has 13 amino acids. V lost 5 bases and J lost 8, with 13 bases in between. In nucleotides, the CDR3 is TGTGCCAGCAGTCTGGGGACCCACTATGAGCAGTTCTTC. It encodes CASSLGTHYEQFF.

The chain combines TRBV2 with TRBJ2-2; D is possibly TRBD2 (5 bases). Germline CDR1 and CDR2: SNHLY and FYNNEI. The CDR3 has 13 amino acids. Trimming stripped 3 bases from V and 7 bases from J, with 9 bases between. CDR3 in DNA: TGTGCCAGCAGTGAGAGCGGATACGGGGAGCTGTTTTTT. Residues: CASSESGYGELFF. The complete variable domain, with remaining parts taken from reference TRBV2 and TRBJ2-2, reads EPEVTQTPSHQVTQMGQEVILRCVPISNHLYFYWYRQILGQKVEFLVSFYNNEISEKSEIFDDQFSVERPDGSNFTLKIRSTKLEDSAMYFCASSESGYGELFFGEGSRLTVL.

The CDR3 DNA follows: TGTGCCAGCAGCTTAATGCTTGATTCGAATGGCTACACCTTC. Translated: CASSLMLDSNGYTF. The V and J genes are TRBV7-2 and TRBJ1-2; D is ambiguous. Looked up from germline, CDR1 is SGHTA and CDR2 is FQGNSA. Trimming took 2 bases from V and 6 from J, leaving 13 bases between them. The CDR3 runs to 14 residues.